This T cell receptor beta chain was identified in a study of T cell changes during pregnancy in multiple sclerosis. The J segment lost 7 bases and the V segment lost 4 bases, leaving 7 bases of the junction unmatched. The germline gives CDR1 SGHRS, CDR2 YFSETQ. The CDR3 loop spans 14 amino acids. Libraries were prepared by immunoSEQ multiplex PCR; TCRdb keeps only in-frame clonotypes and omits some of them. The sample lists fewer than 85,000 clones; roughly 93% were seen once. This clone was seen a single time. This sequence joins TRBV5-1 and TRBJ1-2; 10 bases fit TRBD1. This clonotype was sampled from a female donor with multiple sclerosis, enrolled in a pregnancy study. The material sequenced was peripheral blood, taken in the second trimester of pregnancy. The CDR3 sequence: CASSPATGGVGYTF. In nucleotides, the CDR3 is TGCGCCAGCAGCCCCGCGACAGGGGGCGTTGGCTACACCTTC.